Below, one T cell receptor beta chain is given with its context. Its matching antigen is unknown. From germline, CDR1 is MDHEN and CDR2 SYDVKM. With 8 bases removed from V and 5 bases from J, the gap between germline ends came to 21 bases. CDR3 length equals 15 residues. The authors made TCR beta cDNA from approximately 500 ng total RNA with a constant-region primer. Three rounds of nested multiplex PCR with slightly modified ARM-PCR produced TCR beta libraries. Use of TRBV1-TRBV30 forward primers with a C-beta reverse primer characterized the first two PCR rounds, which lasted about 9 cycles each. MiXCR was run by TCRdb on the multiplex PCR reads, yielding one entry per CDR3 protein. The profile covers almost 200,000 distinct CDR3 sequences, with roughly 61% appearing a single time and roughly 7% taken by the ten largest. Germline DNA was also extracted, and blood RNA was taken from unsorted whole blood. The researchers drew about 3.9 milliliters of peripheral blood before surgery.

The sample belongs to a study of tumor-infiltrating lymphocytes in primary liver carcinoma. Study-level information: Male and female patients aged 30 to 69 years made up the cohort.

Overall study findings and caveats: Pairs comparing tumor with adjacent tissue or blood overlapped less than pairs drawn from tumor regions.

This sequence originates from an older woman with primary liver carcinoma and hepatitis B virus infection. Specimen: peripheral blood. The V and J genes are TRBV28 and TRBJ2-5; the D gene could be TRBD1 or TRBD2 (5 bases each). In nucleotides, the CDR3 is TGTGCCAGCTCCCGCAGAGGGGCCCGCGCGGAGACCCAGTACTTC. This encodes CASSRRGARAETQYF.